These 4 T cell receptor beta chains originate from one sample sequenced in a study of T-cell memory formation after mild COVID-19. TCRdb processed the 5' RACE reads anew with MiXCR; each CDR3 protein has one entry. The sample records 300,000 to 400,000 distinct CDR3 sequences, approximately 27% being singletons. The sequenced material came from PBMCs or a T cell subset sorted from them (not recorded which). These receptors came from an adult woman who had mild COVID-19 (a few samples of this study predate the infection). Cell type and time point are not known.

DNA of the CDR3: TGCGCCAGCAGCCAAGGAGCCCCTACTAGCGGGGGGCATACGGGCGGGGAGCTGTTTTTT. Translated: CASSQGAPTSGGHTGGELFF. This chain joins TRBV4-1 and TRBJ2-2, with 12 bases fitting TRBD2. Germline V gene sequence: CDR1 MGHRA, CDR2 YSYEKL. With 1 base clipped from V and 7 bases from J, the junction kept 16 bases outside the gene matches. This CDR3 spans 20 amino acids.

The CDR3 region has the DNA TGTGCCAGCAGCCTCCCGGGGGTGGAGGAGACCCAGTACTTC. Its translation is CASSLPGVEETQYF. The J gene is TRBJ2-5, the V gene TRBV7-9, with D possibly matching TRBD2 (6 bases). With 5 bases removed from V and 5 bases from J, the gap between germline ends came to 15 bases. The CDR3 runs 14 residues. The germline V gene has CDR1 SEHNR and CDR2 FQNEAQ (reference sequence). The full variable domain, with the rest looked up from reference TRBV7-9 and TRBJ2-5, is DTGVSQNPRHKITKRGQNVTFRCDPISEHNRLYWYRQTLGQGPEFLTYFQNEAQLEKSRLLSDRFSAERPKGSFSTLEIQRTEQGDSAMYLCASSLPGVEETQYFGPGTRLLVL.

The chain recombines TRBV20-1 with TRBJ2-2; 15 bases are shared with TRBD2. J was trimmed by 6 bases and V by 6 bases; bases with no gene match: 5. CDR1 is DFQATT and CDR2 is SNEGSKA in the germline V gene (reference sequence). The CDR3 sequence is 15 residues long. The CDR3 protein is CSARTSGRAAGELFF. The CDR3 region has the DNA TGCAGTGCCCGGACTAGCGGGAGGGCTGCCGGGGAGCTGTTTTTT.

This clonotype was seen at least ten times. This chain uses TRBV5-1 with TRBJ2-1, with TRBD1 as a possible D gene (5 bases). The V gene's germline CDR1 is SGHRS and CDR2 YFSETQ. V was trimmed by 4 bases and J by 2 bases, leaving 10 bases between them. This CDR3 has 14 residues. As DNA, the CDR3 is TGCGCCAGCAGCCGGCCAGGGACCTACAATGAGCAGTTCTTC. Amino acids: CASSRPGTYNEQFF.